This entry concerns a single T cell receptor (beta chain). The target antigen is unknown. Germline CDR1 DFQATT, CDR2 SNEGSKA (reference sequence). Trimming left V 1 base short and J 2 bases short, with 12 bases between. The CDR3 is 14 residues long. These data belong to a study of early T cells in non-severe SARS-CoV-2 infection. Study-level information: Sequenced material consisted of bulk RNA (from unsorted whole blood), and chains were unpaired. Study-wide findings and caveats: Clonotype matching in VDJdb favored anti-spike CD8 responses and did not capture private and CD4 specificities.

Individual cDNA molecules carried attached unique molecular identifiers. One entry per CDR3 protein, called by TCRdb with MiXCR from the 5' RACE reads. The sample holds tens of thousands of distinct CDR3 sequences, roughly 18% seen once. The sequences come from whole blood, collected at baseline. The genes are TRBV20-1 and TRBJ2-7, with D tentatively TRBD2 (5 bases). The receptor was isolated from an adult who was a healthcare worker with PCR-confirmed SARS-CoV-2 infection or an uninfected control (not recorded which). The CDR3 DNA follows: TGCAGTGCTAGAGTTTCGGGAACAGCCTACGAGCAGTACTTC. It is translated as CSARVSGTAYEQYF.